This TCR beta chain was found in a study of blood T cells in healthy people across ages. General observations from the study: Among long-lived donors, naive CD4+ cells were more numerous and diversity higher than in aged donors. Those diversity estimates obtained from one million T cells were thought to be underestimates.

Primers used in a second PCR of roughly 7 to 11 cycles were a sample-barcoded 5' primer and a J-beta primer mix. TCRdb called the 5' RACE reads again in MiXCR, with one record for every CDR3 protein. The data hold around 1.1 million distinct CDR3 sequences, with 35% to 40% observed a single time. Note on this clonotype: The antigen is undetermined.

Between the trimmed V and J ends, which lost 3 bases and 6 bases, there was a span of 17 bases. CDR3 length: 15 amino acids. In germline, CDR1 is ENHRY, CDR2 SYGVKD. In each sample, at least 7 million PBMCs were isolated. The specimen was blood. The sequence was obtained from a man aged 18 to 30 in good health. The chain carries TRBV10-3 and TRBJ1-2, with D maybe TRBD1 (5 bases). Here the CDR3 DNA reads TGTGCCATCAGTGATCGGGGCATCCGAGGCAATGGCTACACCTTC. Amino acids: CAISDRGIRGNGYTF.